This T cell receptor beta chain appears in the sequencing data of a study of PD-1 blockade in classical Hodgkin lymphoma. Some clones are missing from TCRdb's copy, which holds only in-frame ones; the method was immunoSEQ multiplex PCR. The sample shows around 17,000 clones, 60% to 85% of them seen only once. Study results and caveats: Diversity similar to that of newly diagnosed patients was seen at baseline in complete responders. Reports indicated that newly diagnosed patients had lower baseline TCR diversity than healthy donors did. The CD4+ diversity rise by C4D1 was clearest in complete responders.

Comments on this clone: Its antigen is not known.

Trimming cost V 8 bases and J 1 base, with 12 bases left between them. From germline, CDR1 is SGHTA and CDR2 FQGNSA. This CDR3 has 13 amino acids. The time point is: cycle 4 day 1 (C4D1), after more than five weeks of nivolumab. The patients all showed relapse after autologous stem cell transplantation, while their brentuximab vedotin exposure varied. With magnetic negative selection, CD4+ T cells were purified from PBMCs that had been thawed. The material was CD4+ T cells from blood, obtained before the fourth cycle of nivolumab. The source is a human donor with classical Hodgkin lymphoma. J is TRBJ2-7 and V is TRBV7-2, with D unresolved. The CDR3 reads CASPNPGSYEQYF. As DNA, the CDR3 is TGTGCCAGCCCCAATCCGGGTTCCTACGAGCAGTACTTC.